The rows below give T cell receptor beta chains drawn from one sample of a study of T cell responses to AZD1222 COVID-19 vaccine. Generated by immunoSEQ multiplex PCR, the TCRdb table keeps only in-frame clones and is missing some. This table has 150,000 to 200,000 clones, roughly 94% appearing once. This material consisted of peripheral blood, taken 28 days after the second AZD1222 dose. These TCRs come from an adult who received the AZD1222 COVID-19 vaccine. CDR3s include the opening cysteine and the closing phenylalanine or tryptophan. The D gene is left open where the match is weak. The size field is filled for only some rows; it gives once, few, many or a size class.

J,V,D,size,CDR3,DNA
TRBJ2-5,TRBV9,TRBD1,NA,CASSAPGGQETQYF,TGTGCCAGCAGCGCCCCAGGGGGCCAAGAGACCCAGTACTTC
TRBJ2-7,TRBV6-5,NA,NA,CASSYLVAGRNEQYF,TGTGCCAGCAGTTATTTAGTAGCCGGACGGAACGAGCAGTACTTC
TRBJ2-2,TRBV6-5,NA,NA,CASTRGHNAGELFF,TGTGCCAGCACCCGGGGACATAACGCCGGGGAGCTGTTTTTT
TRBJ1-1,TRBV6-5,NA,NA,CASSFVVGTEAFF,TGTGCCAGCAGTTTCGTGGTGGGCACTGAAGCTTTCTTT
TRBJ1-2,TRBV6-5,NA,NA,CASSQEPLDYGYTF,TGTGCCAGCAGTCAGGAACCTCTTGACTATGGCTACACCTTC
TRBJ1-5,TRBV7-9,NA,NA,CASSQTGNSNQPQHF,TGTGCCAGCAGCCAAACTGGGAATAGCAATCAGCCCCAGCATTTT
TRBJ2-1,TRBV15,NA,NA,CATSQRQRYNEQFF,TGTGCCACCAGCCAAAGGCAACGGTACAATGAGCAGTTCTTC
TRBJ1-2,TRBV10-2,TRBD1,NA,CASSRTGGFNYGYTF,TGCGCCAGCAGTAGGACAGGGGGCTTTAACTATGGCTACACCTTC
TRBJ1-2,TRBV5-1,NA,NA,CASSPPGHRYGYTF,TGCGCCAGCAGCCCTCCGGGACACCGCTATGGCTACACCTTC
TRBJ1-5,TRBV12-3/TRBV12-4,NA,NA,CASTLGGGRPQHF,TGTGCCAGCACCCTTGGGGGAGGTAGGCCCCAGCATTTT
TRBJ1-3,TRBV3-1/TRBV3-2,NA,once,CASRQSSGNTIYF,TGTGCCAGCAGGCAAAGCTCTGGAAACACCATATATTTT
TRBJ1-4,TRBV7-4,NA,NA,CASSFNRQEKLFF,TGTGCCAGCAGCTTTAACAGGCAGGAAAAACTGTTTTTT
TRBJ2-5,TRBV11-3,NA,NA,CASSRDGGGTQYF,TGTGCCAGCAGCCGAGATGGTGGGGGGACCCAGTACTTC
TRBJ2-6,TRBV6-1,NA,NA,CASSEDRGGQSGANVLTF,TGTGCCAGCAGTGAAGATCGAGGAGGACAGTCTGGGGCCAACGTCCTGACTTTC
TRBJ1-3,TRBV11-2,NA,NA,CASSLAAASGNTIYF,TGTGCCAGCAGCTTAGCGGCAGCCTCTGGAAACACCATATATTTT
TRBJ2-7,TRBV11-2,NA,NA,CASSLDAAAEQYF,TGTGCCAGCAGCTTAGATGCGGCCGCCGAGCAGTACTTC
TRBJ2-7,TRBV29-1,NA,NA,CSVELQTYEQYF,TGCAGCGTTGAACTTCAAACCTACGAGCAGTACTTC
TRBJ2-3,TRBV5-5,NA,NA,CASSFLGQINTDTQYF,TGTGCCAGCAGCTTTTTAGGGCAGATTAACACAGATACGCAGTATTTT
TRBJ2-1,TRBV5-4,NA,NA,CASSLVGYLSYNEQFF,TGTGCCAGCAGCTTGGTAGGGTACCTCTCCTACAATGAGCAGTTCTTC
TRBJ1-3,TRBV10-3,TRBD1,NA,CAIRPGGLGGNTIYF,TGTGCCATCAGGCCAGGGGGCCTTGGAGGAAACACCATATATTTT
TRBJ2-7,TRBV12-3/TRBV12-4,NA,NA,CASSSPVPYEQYF,TGTGCCAGCAGTTCACCAGTCCCCTACGAGCAGTACTTC
TRBJ2-6,TRBV5-1,NA,NA,CASSFGGDGANVLTF,TGCGCCAGCAGCTTTGGGGGTGACGGGGCCAACGTCCTGACTTTC
TRBJ2-1,TRBV2,NA,NA,CASRGRSSYNEQFF,TGTGCCAGCAGGGGACGGAGCTCCTACAATGAGCAGTTCTTC
TRBJ1-4,TRBV4-1,NA,NA,CASSPDPINEKLFF,TGCGCCAGCAGCCCGGATCCCATTAATGAAAAACTGTTTTTT
TRBJ2-5,TRBV10-3,NA,NA,CAAQGRGSETQYF,TGTGCCGCGCAGGGAAGGGGATCAGAGACCCAGTACTTC
TRBJ1-6,TRBV23-1,NA,NA,CASSQPAHPTGGDSPLHF,TGCGCCAGCAGTCAACCAGCCCACCCGACAGGTGGGGATTCACCCCTCCACTTT
TRBJ2-5,TRBV27,TRBD1,NA,CASSPDRLGIQETQYF,TGTGCCAGCAGTCCGGACAGGTTGGGGATACAAGAGACCCAGTACTTC
TRBJ1-1,TRBV10-3,NA,NA,CAISAQGNTEAFF,TGTGCCATCAGTGCCCAGGGGAACACTGAAGCTTTCTTT
TRBJ2-1,TRBV7-9,TRBD2,NA,CASSPTGGDGVYNEQFF,TGTGCCAGCAGCCCCACGGGGGGGGACGGAGTCTACAATGAGCAGTTCTTC
TRBJ1-1,TRBV5-4,TRBD1,NA,CASSGTVNTEAFF,TGTGCCAGCAGCGGGACAGTGAACACTGAAGCTTTCTTT
TRBJ1-5,TRBV6-6,NA,NA,CASSYSTDSNQPQHF,TGTGCCAGCAGTTACTCGACAGATAGCAATCAGCCCCAGCATTTT
TRBJ1-1,TRBV19,NA,NA,CASSWRGIGTEAFF,TGTGCCAGTAGTTGGAGGGGGATCGGCACTGAAGCTTTCTTT
TRBJ1-1,TRBV6-5,NA,once,CASSYSPGVHTEAFF,TGTGCCAGCAGTTACTCCCCAGGGGTTCACACTGAAGCTTTCTTT
TRBJ2-1,TRBV5-6,TRBD2,NA,CASSLERLAGVNEQFF,TGTGCCAGCAGCTTGGAGAGACTAGCGGGGGTGAATGAGCAGTTCTTC
TRBJ1-6,TRBV7-9,NA,once,CAIRSIESPLHF,TGTGCCATCCGCAGCATAGAGTCACCCCTCCACTTT